This T cell receptor (beta chain) was sequenced in a study of blood T cell repertoires in COVID-19. Study-level background: There were acute and convalescent COVID-19 samples, and they came from the United States, Italy and Spain. Sources were T cells, B-cell-depleted T cells, or PBMCs; the material itself was cDNA or gDNA.

How the authors handled the data: Reference gene primer amplification gave estimated nucleated cell counts. Sequencing used immunoSEQ multiplex PCR; TCRdb keeps in-frame clones, though not all of them. D and trimming come from the DNA, and the V and J calls and clone size come from that table. The sample carries some 130,000 clones, almost 80% recorded once. In this sample, this clone turned up a few times. This CDR3 has 13 amino acids. The ends were cut back, 4 bases at V and 5 bases at J, with 12 bases in the middle. Germline V gene sequence: CDR1 SGHNT, CDR2 YYREEE (reference sequence). The sample taken for sequencing was peripheral blood. The chain employs TRBV5-4 and TRBJ1-1; TRBD1 might be the D (6 bases). The TCR originated in a man aged 60-69 years who had recovered from COVID-19. CDR3 amino acids: CASSPDRYTEAFF. The CDR3 nucleotides are TGTGCCAGCAGCCCAGACAGGTATACTGAAGCTTTCTTT.